This is a list of T cell receptor beta chains from one sample in a study of blood T cells in healthy people across ages. Using its own MiXCR run on the 5' RACE reads, TCRdb lists one record per CDR3 protein. The table shows roughly 1.5 million distinct CDR3 sequences, with approximately 42% occurring only once. The source material was blood. The receptors stem from a young woman in good health. Each CDR3 is given with its conserved first and last residue. The order of the fields is CDR3 length, D gene, clone size, V gene, J gene, CDR3 DNA, CDR3 protein. D genes are given only for firm matches. Some rows have no size entry. The others give once, few or many, or a class for an expanded clone.

len: 18
d_gene: TRBD2
abundance: -
v_gene: TRBV4-3
j_gene: TRBJ2-7
CDR3nt: TGCGCCAGCAGCCAAGCCTTGGACATAGCGGGAGGACTCTACGAGCAGTACTTC
CDR3aa: CASSQALDIAGGLYEQYF

len: 17
d_gene: -
abundance: -
v_gene: TRBV11-2
j_gene: TRBJ2-7
CDR3nt: TGTGCCAGCAGCCCCCACGACTTCGGGGTCGAGTCCTACGAGCAGTACTTC
CDR3aa: CASSPHDFGVESYEQYF

len: 14
d_gene: -
abundance: -
v_gene: TRBV3-1
j_gene: TRBJ2-7
CDR3nt: TGTGCCAGCAGCCATACGGACTCTGGATACGAGCAGTACTTC
CDR3aa: CASSHTDSGYEQYF

len: 16
d_gene: -
abundance: few
v_gene: TRBV27
j_gene: TRBJ1-5
CDR3nt: TGTGCCAGCAGTCCCTTTGGGGGGCTTAGCAATCAGCCCCAGCATTTT
CDR3aa: CASSPFGGLSNQPQHF

len: 15
d_gene: -
abundance: few
v_gene: TRBV10-1
j_gene: TRBJ2-1
CDR3nt: TGCGCCAGCAGTGAGGACCAAAGCTCCTACAATGAGCAGTTCTTC
CDR3aa: CASSEDQSSYNEQFF

len: 14
d_gene: -
abundance: few
v_gene: TRBV29-1
j_gene: TRBJ2-1
CDR3nt: TGCAGCGTTGGGACGGAGAACTCCTACAATGAGCAGTTCTTC
CDR3aa: CSVGTENSYNEQFF

len: 15
d_gene: TRBD2
abundance: -
v_gene: TRBV7-2
j_gene: TRBJ2-1
CDR3nt: TGTGCCAGCACCTGCGGGCTAGCGGGATTAAATGAGCAGTTCTTC
CDR3aa: CASTCGLAGLNEQFF

len: 17
d_gene: -
abundance: -
v_gene: TRBV27
j_gene: TRBJ2-6
CDR3nt: TGTGCCAGCAGTTCCCGCAAGGGGGAGTCTGGGGCCAACGTCCTGACTTTC
CDR3aa: CASSSRKGESGANVLTF

len: 16
d_gene: -
abundance: few
v_gene: TRBV20-1
j_gene: TRBJ1-1
CDR3nt: TGCAGTGCTCGTTCTTGGGACACCCTAATGGGAACTGAAGCTTTCTTT
CDR3aa: CSARSWDTLMGTEAFF

len: 13
d_gene: -
abundance: few
v_gene: TRBV29-1
j_gene: TRBJ1-1
CDR3nt: TGCAGCGCAGTCCGGGGGGCTGAGACTGAAGCTTTCTTT
CDR3aa: CSAVRGAETEAFF

len: 12
d_gene: TRBD1
abundance: -
v_gene: TRBV6-6
j_gene: TRBJ1-2
CDR3nt: TGTGCCAGCAGACGGACAGGGTCTGGCTACACCTTC
CDR3aa: CASRRTGSGYTF

len: 16
d_gene: TRBD1
abundance: -
v_gene: TRBV7-8
j_gene: TRBJ1-1
CDR3nt: TGTGCCAGCAGCCAACAGCCGGGACAGGGACTTATGGAAGCTTTCTTT
CDR3aa: CASSQQPGQGLMEAFF

len: 14
d_gene: -
abundance: -
v_gene: TRBV20-1
j_gene: TRBJ2-2
CDR3nt: TGCAGTGCCATGAAGGGGCTGAGCACCGGGGAGCTGTTTTTT
CDR3aa: CSAMKGLSTGELFF

len: 12
d_gene: -
abundance: many
v_gene: TRBV12-3/TRBV12-4
j_gene: TRBJ2-7
CDR3nt: TGTGCCAGCAGTTCGATTACCTACGAGCAGTACTTC
CDR3aa: CASSSITYEQYF

len: 13
d_gene: TRBD1
abundance: -
v_gene: TRBV5-1
j_gene: TRBJ2-7
CDR3nt: TGCGCCAGCAGCTACACAACAGGGGACGATCAGTACTTC
CDR3aa: CASSYTTGDDQYF

len: 16
d_gene: TRBD2
abundance: -
v_gene: TRBV12-3/TRBV12-4
j_gene: TRBJ2-7
CDR3nt: TGTGCCAGCAGTGAGACTAGCGGGCTTAGCTCCTACGAGCAGTACTTC
CDR3aa: CASSETSGLSSYEQYF

len: 17
d_gene: TRBD2
abundance: -
v_gene: TRBV4-3
j_gene: TRBJ2-1
CDR3nt: TGCGCCAGCAGCCAAGATTCAGGACTAGCAAGTTACAATGAGCAGTTCTTC
CDR3aa: CASSQDSGLASYNEQFF

len: 15
d_gene: -
abundance: -
v_gene: TRBV7-8
j_gene: TRBJ2-1
CDR3nt: TGTGCCAGCAGCTCAATGGGGCCCAAATACAATGAGCAGTTCTTC
CDR3aa: CASSSMGPKYNEQFF

len: 15
d_gene: -
abundance: -
v_gene: TRBV5-6
j_gene: TRBJ2-1
CDR3nt: TGTGCCAGCAGCTTGACTCCGGGGGCCGGGAATGAGCAGTTCTTC
CDR3aa: CASSLTPGAGNEQFF

len: 15
d_gene: TRBD1
abundance: few
v_gene: TRBV20-1
j_gene: TRBJ2-1
CDR3nt: TGCAGTGCCCTTCAGGTAGGGACAGGTCGGAATGAGCAGTTCTTC
CDR3aa: CSALQVGTGRNEQFF

len: 13
d_gene: -
abundance: once
v_gene: TRBV4-1
j_gene: TRBJ1-5
CDR3nt: TGCGCCAGCAGCCAAATGGTTAATCAGCCCCAGCATTTT
CDR3aa: CASSQMVNQPQHF

len: 13
d_gene: -
abundance: -
v_gene: TRBV12-3/TRBV12-4
j_gene: TRBJ1-6
CDR3nt: TGTGCCAGCAGTTTAAGCTGGGTATCACCCCTCCACTTT
CDR3aa: CASSLSWVSPLHF